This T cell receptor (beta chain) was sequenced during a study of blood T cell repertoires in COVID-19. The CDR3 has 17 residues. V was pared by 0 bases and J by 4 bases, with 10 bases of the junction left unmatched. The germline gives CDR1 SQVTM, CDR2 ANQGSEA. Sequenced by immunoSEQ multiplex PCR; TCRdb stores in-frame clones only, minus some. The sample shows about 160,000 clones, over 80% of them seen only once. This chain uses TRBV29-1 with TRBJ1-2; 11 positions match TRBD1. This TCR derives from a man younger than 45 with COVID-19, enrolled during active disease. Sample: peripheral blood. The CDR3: CSVEESGQGARLYGYTF. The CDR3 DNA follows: TGCAGCGTTGAAGAGAGTGGACAGGGGGCGCGCCTCTATGGCTACACCTTC.